This T cell receptor (beta chain) was observed in a study of T cells in Graves' hyperthyroidism and ophthalmopathy. Findings and limits, study-wide: Blood also held most thyroid clonotypes expanded beyond 0.001. From stable hyperthyroidism, ophthalmopathy was set apart by a 13 V-J model.

The source material, RNA transcripts, was used to amplify TCR beta CDR3 regions. A first-round RT-PCR of the TCR CDR3 used the HTBI primer set. TCRdb reanalysed the multiplex PCR reads using MiXCR and keeps one entry per CDR3 protein. The table lists approximately 400,000 distinct CDR3 sequences, around 14% of them singletons. Hyperthyroidism in the patients, aged 18 to 65, was newly diagnosed and under 2 months in duration. The CDR3 is made up of 16 amino acids. In germline, CDR1 is LGHDT, CDR2 YNNKEL (reference sequence). With 2 bases removed from V and 4 bases from J, the gap between germline ends came to 17 bases. In this sample, this clonotype turned up many times. Its antigen is unidentified.

This chain uses TRBV3-1 with TRBJ2-5; maybe TRBD1 (6 bases). The sequence derives from a woman aged 18-29 years with Graves' hyperthyroidism. The material sequenced was blood. The CDR3 DNA is TGTGCCAGCAGCCAAACGGGGTCCAGGGGTCGAGAGACCCAGTACTTC. Translation: CASSQTGSRGRETQYF.